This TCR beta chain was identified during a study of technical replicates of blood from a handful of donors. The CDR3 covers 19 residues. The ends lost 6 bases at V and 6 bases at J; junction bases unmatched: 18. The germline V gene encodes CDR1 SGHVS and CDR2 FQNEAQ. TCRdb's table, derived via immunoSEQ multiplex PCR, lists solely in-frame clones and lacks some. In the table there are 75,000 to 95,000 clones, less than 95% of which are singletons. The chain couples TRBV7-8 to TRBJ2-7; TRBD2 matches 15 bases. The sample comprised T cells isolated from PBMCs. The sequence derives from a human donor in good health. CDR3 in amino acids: CASRPLPGLAGGAESEQYF. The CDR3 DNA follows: TGTGCCAGCAGGCCTCTCCCCGGACTAGCGGGAGGGGCCGAGAGCGAGCAGTACTTC.